The clone carrying this TCR beta chain showed up just a few times. This specimen belongs to a study of blood T cell repertoires in COVID-19. Background on the study: From the United States, Italy and Spain came samples of acute and convalescent COVID-19.

The repertoire was sequenced with immunoSEQ multiplex PCR; TCRdb's copy has only in-frame clones and lacks some. Of under 200,000 clones listed, 87% are singletons. The junction had 10 bases not matched to a gene; V was cut back by 4 bases and J by 7 bases. The CDR3 contains 15 residues. From germline, CDR1 is MDHEN and CDR2 SYDVKM. This sequence originates from a woman between 70 and 85 years old with COVID-19, enrolled during active disease. The sample comprised peripheral blood. V and J are TRBV28 and TRBJ1-2; TRBD1 agrees at 9 bases. In nucleotides, the CDR3 is TGTGCCAGCAGTTCACCCCACAGGGGGCAAATTGGCTACACCTTC. It yields the protein CASSSPHRGQIGYTF.